Listed below are T cell receptor beta chains from one sample, sequenced in a study of blood T cell repertoires in COVID-19. Profiling relied on immunoSEQ multiplex PCR, and the TCRdb table lists in-frame clones only, not all of them. Among about 250,000 clones listed, around 89% were seen once. Sequences were obtained from peripheral blood. The receptors originated from a man younger than 45 with acute or convalescent COVID-19. Each CDR3 is given with its conserved first and last residue. The D gene is left open where the match is weak. Some rows have no size entry. The others give once, few or many, or a class for an expanded clone.

clone_size j_call d_call v_call cdr3_aa cdr3_nt
NA TRBJ2-1 TRBD2 TRBV7-3 CASSLILAVYNEQFF TGTGCCAGCAGCTTAATCCTAGCGGTGTACAATGAGCAGTTCTTC
NA TRBJ2-1 NA TRBV19 CASTFVGGARNEQFF TGTGCCAGTACCTTCGTGGGGGGGGCGAGGAATGAGCAGTTCTTC
once TRBJ2-2 TRBD2 TRBV3-1/TRBV3-2 CASSRIAGGNTGELFF TGTGCCAGCAGCCGAATAGCGGGAGGGAACACCGGGGAGCTGTTTTTT
NA TRBJ1-1 NA TRBV19 CASSIGGGRLNTEAFF TGTGCCAGTAGTATAGGGGGAGGCAGGCTGAACACTGAAGCTTTCTTT
once TRBJ1-5 TRBD1 TRBV5-1 CARIGTGDSNQPQHF TGCGCCAGGATAGGGACAGGGGATAGCAATCAGCCCCAGCATTTT
once TRBJ2-5 TRBD2 TRBV7-2 CASSSYRRTSGGQETQYF TGTGCCAGCAGCTCCTACCGGCGGACTAGCGGGGGCCAAGAGACCCAGTACTTC
NA TRBJ1-2 NA TRBV5-6 CASSLRQDYNYGYTF TGTGCCAGCAGCTTGAGACAAGACTATAACTATGGCTACACCTTC
NA TRBJ1-2 NA TRBV3-1/TRBV3-2 CASSQDGGGQEGGYTF TGTGCCAGCAGCCAAGATGGGGGCGGCCAAGAAGGTGGCTACACCTTC
NA TRBJ1-2 NA TRBV7-9 CASSLGGGSNYGYTF TGTGCCAGCAGCTTAGGTGGAGGGTCCAACTATGGCTACACCTTC
NA TRBJ1-1 NA TRBV3-1/TRBV3-2 CASRMTGTEAFF TGTGCCAGCAGAATGACCGGGACTGAAGCTTTCTTT
NA TRBJ1-5 NA TRBV19 CASSTGSPHQPQHF TGTGCCTCCTCAACCGGGAGTCCCCATCAGCCCCAGCATTTT
NA TRBJ1-6 TRBD1 TRBV6-5 CASNRGNNSPLHF TGTGCCAGTAACAGGGGAAATAATTCACCCCTCCACTTT
NA TRBJ2-7 TRBD2 TRBV30 CAWSPLRAGGPEQYF TGTGCCTGGAGTCCTCTCAGAGCGGGAGGGCCGGAGCAGTACTTC
NA TRBJ2-5 NA TRBV12-5 CASGFRLEETQYF TGTGCTAGTGGTTTTCGACTCGAAGAGACCCAGTACTTC
NA TRBJ2-5 TRBD2 TRBV6-5 CASTGLAGIETQYF TGTGCCAGCACTGGTCTAGCGGGAATAGAGACCCAGTACTTC
NA TRBJ1-2 NA TRBV5-1 CASSLGSGVYGYTF TGCGCCAGCAGCTTGGGTTCGGGAGTATATGGCTACACCTTC
NA TRBJ2-1 NA TRBV2 CASGSGREPYNEQFF TGTGCCAGCGGATCGGGGCGGGAACCCTACAATGAGCAGTTCTTC
once TRBJ2-3 TRBD2 TRBV2 CASSLSGGTDTQYF TGTGCCAGCAGTCTAAGCGGGGGGACAGATACGCAGTATTTT
NA TRBJ2-5 NA TRBV3-1/TRBV3-2 CASSQGGGLRETQYF TGTGCCAGCAGCCAAGGAGGGGGTCTGAGAGAGACCCAGTACTTC
NA TRBJ1-2 TRBD1 TRBV18 CASSADRSGGYTF TGTGCCAGCTCAGCGGACAGGTCTGGTGGCTACACCTTC
few TRBJ2-7 NA TRBV18 CASSPREQSATYEQYF TGTGCCAGCTCACCAAGGGAGCAGTCGGCGACCTACGAGCAGTACTTC
NA TRBJ2-7 TRBD2 TRBV29-1 CSVASGLDMIGSYEQYF TGCAGCGTTGCCTCGGGACTAGATATGATTGGCTCCTACGAGCAGTACTTC
NA TRBJ1-1 NA TRBV30 CAWGVQTEAFF TGTGCCTGGGGTGTACAGACTGAAGCTTTCTTT
NA TRBJ2-3 TRBD2 TRBV27 CASSLPSSSSGVLTQYF TGTGCCAGCAGTTTACCATCCTCCTCTAGCGGGGTCCTTACGCAGTATTTT
NA TRBJ1-2 NA TRBV3-1/TRBV3-2 CASTTQGYGYTF TGTGCCAGCACCACCCAGGGCTATGGCTACACCTTC
NA TRBJ2-7 TRBD1 TRBV27 CANNARDRVGYEQYF TGTGCCAACAACGCCCGGGACAGGGTTGGGTACGAGCAGTACTTC
NA TRBJ1-2 TRBD1 TRBV9 CASSGIRDRYGYTF TGTGCCAGCAGCGGTATCCGGGACAGATATGGCTACACCTTC
NA TRBJ2-5 NA TRBV18 CASSRELGREETQYF TGTGCCAGCTCACGAGAGTTGGGCAGGGAAGAGACCCAGTACTTC
NA TRBJ1-1 NA TRBV7-9 CASSFNRQLNTEAFF TGTGCCAGCAGCTTCAACAGGCAACTGAACACTGAAGCTTTCTTT
NA TRBJ2-1 TRBD2 TRBV25-1 CASSVGREFFNEQFF TGTGCCAGCAGTGTAGGGCGGGAGTTTTTCAATGAGCAGTTCTTC
once TRBJ2-1 NA TRBV9 CASRELRRDEQFF TGTGCCAGCAGGGAGTTACGGCGCGATGAGCAGTTCTTC
few TRBJ1-6 NA TRBV11-2 CASSPTNPGSYNSPLHF TGTGCCAGCAGCCCCACCAACCCGGGGTCCTATAATTCACCCCTCCACTTT
NA TRBJ2-7 NA TRBV7-9 CASSPDGGYEQYF TGTGCCAGCAGCCCCGACGGGGGCTACGAGCAGTACTTC
NA TRBJ2-2 NA TRBV6-5 CASSRTRSGAGELFF TGTGCCAGCAGTAGAACTAGATCGGGAGCCGGGGAGCTGTTTTTT
NA TRBJ2-2 NA TRBV19 CASSFYEVTGELFF TGTGCCAGTAGTTTTTATGAGGTCACCGGGGAGCTGTTTTTT
NA TRBJ1-1 NA TRBV5-5 CASSPAVTGGAFF TGTGCCAGCAGCCCTGCAGTCACGGGGGGAGCTTTCTTT
NA TRBJ1-2 NA TRBV6-5 CASSYSHSIGGYTF TGTGCCAGCAGTTACTCACACAGTATAGGTGGCTACACCTTC
NA TRBJ2-3 TRBD1 TRBV30 CAWSVRLGGEADTQYF TGTGCCTGGAGTGTACGGTTAGGGGGCGAGGCAGATACGCAGTATTTT
NA TRBJ1-4 TRBD1 TRBV11-1 CASSFGQGGEKLFF TGTGCCAGCAGCTTCGGACAGGGTGGGGAAAAACTGTTTTTT
NA TRBJ1-6 NA TRBV18 CASSPGAGNNSPLHF TGTGCCAGCTCACCAGGGGCAGGGAACAATTCACCCCTCCACTTT
NA TRBJ2-7 NA TRBV3-1/TRBV3-2 CASSQEAARGQYF TGTGCCAGCAGCCAAGAAGCCGCGCGTGGGCAGTACTTC
NA TRBJ2-7 NA TRBV5-8 CASSLGTLYEQYF TGTGCCAGCAGCTTGGGGACACTCTACGAGCAGTACTTC
NA TRBJ2-5 TRBD1 TRBV18 CASSPTGVQETQYF TGTGCCAGCTCGCCCACAGGGGTCCAAGAGACCCAGTACTTC
NA TRBJ2-7 TRBD1 TRBV27 CASSQTSTGGYEQYF TGTGCCAGCAGTCAAACCTCGACAGGGGGGTACGAGCAGTACTTC
NA TRBJ1-2 TRBD1 TRBV28 CASSPWDRGYGYTF TGTGCCAGCAGTCCCTGGGACAGGGGGTATGGCTACACCTTC
NA TRBJ2-7 NA TRBV19 CASSIVLRDEQYF TGTGCCAGTAGTATAGTTCTCCGGGACGAGCAGTACTTC
NA TRBJ2-7 NA TRBV5-1 CASSSARSSYEQYF TGCGCCAGCAGCTCGGCCCGGAGCTCCTACGAGCAGTACTTC
NA TRBJ2-7 NA TRBV27 CASSLDPKYEQYF TGTGCCAGCAGTTTAGATCCTAAGTACGAGCAGTACTTC
NA TRBJ2-3 NA TRBV27 CASSPGGPDTQYF TGTGCCAGCAGTCCAGGGGGGCCAGATACGCAGTATTTT
NA TRBJ1-5 TRBD1 TRBV12-3/TRBV12-4 CASGGQGNQPQHF TGTGCCAGCGGGGGACAGGGGAATCAGCCCCAGCATTTT
NA TRBJ2-3 NA TRBV5-1 CASTRQGGPDTQYF TGCGCCAGCACGAGACAGGGAGGACCGGATACGCAGTATTTT
NA TRBJ2-7 TRBD2 TRBV18 CASSLSSSGGSYEQYF TGTGCCAGCTCGCTATCTAGCTCTGGCGGGAGCTATGAGCAGTACTTC
NA TRBJ2-3 TRBD2 TRBV9 CASSSRTSGGANTQYF TGTGCCAGCAGCTCCCGGACTAGCGGGGGGGCAAATACGCAGTATTTT
NA TRBJ1-2 NA TRBV24-1 CATSDYRNGYTF TGTGCCACCAGTGACTACAGGAATGGCTACACCTTC
NA TRBJ2-5 TRBD2 TRBV5-8 CASSWGLAETQYF TGTGCCAGCAGCTGGGGACTAGCTGAGACCCAGTACTTC
NA TRBJ1-5 NA TRBV15 CATSNRVSNQPQHF TGTGCCACCAGTAACCGGGTGAGCAATCAGCCCCAGCATTTT
NA TRBJ1-2 NA TRBV5-4 CASSLGQNYGYTF TGTGCCAGCAGCTTAGGACAGAACTATGGCTACACCTTC
NA TRBJ2-3 TRBD1 TRBV5-1 CASSHDRADTQYF TGCGCCAGCAGCCACGACAGGGCAGATACGCAGTATTTT
few TRBJ2-1 TRBD2 TRBV7-3 CASSMGLAGNEQFF TGTGCCAGCAGCATGGGACTAGCGGGAAATGAGCAGTTCTTC